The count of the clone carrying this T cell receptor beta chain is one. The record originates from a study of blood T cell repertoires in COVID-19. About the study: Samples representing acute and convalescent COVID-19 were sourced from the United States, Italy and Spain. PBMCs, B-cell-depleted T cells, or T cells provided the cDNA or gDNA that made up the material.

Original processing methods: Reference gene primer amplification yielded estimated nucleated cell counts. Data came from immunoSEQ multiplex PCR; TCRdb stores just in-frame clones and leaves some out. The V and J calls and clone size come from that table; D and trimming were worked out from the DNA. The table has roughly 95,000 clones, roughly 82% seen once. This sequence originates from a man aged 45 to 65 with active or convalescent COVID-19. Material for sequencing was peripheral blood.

The CDR3 is CAIWSGENTQYF. The CDR3 DNA reads as TGTGCCATCTGGAGCGGGGAGAATACGCAGTATTTT. The genes are TRBV10-3 and TRBJ2-3, with TRBD2 matching over 7 bases. In germline, CDR1 is ENHRY, CDR2 SYGVKD. V lost 8 bases and J lost 7; bases outside the gene matches: 6. The CDR3 runs to 12 residues.